The 5 T cell receptor beta chains below come from one sample, sequenced in a study of cytomegalovirus exposure and HLA in healthy donors. The PCR contained 60 Vbeta and 13 Jbeta primers. Profiling relied on immunoSEQ multiplex PCR, and the TCRdb table lists in-frame clones only, not all of them. The table includes tens of thousands of clones, about 83% detected once. The material sequenced was PBMCs. Source of these receptors: a young woman in good health and CMV-seropositive.

The chain employs TRBV6-5 and TRBJ2-1; weak D call: TRBD1 (6 bases). This CDR3 has 13 amino acids. Germline-derived CDR1 and CDR2 are MNHEY and SVGAGI. The V and J ends lost 0 bases and 10 bases respectively, with 10 bases between them. The chain's CDR3 is CASSYSDGQEQFF. CDR3 coding DNA: TGTGCCAGCAGTTACTCGGACGGACAGGAGCAGTTCTTC.

V gene TRBV7-6 combines with J gene TRBJ2-7; TRBD1 agrees at 10 bases. Germline V gene sequence: CDR1 SGHVS, CDR2 FNYEAQ. The J segment lost 4 bases and the V segment lost 1 base, leaving 1 base of the junction unmatched. The CDR3 totals 14 residues. The CDR3 sequence: CASSLGQGAYEQYF. CDR3 DNA sequence: TGTGCCAGCAGCTTAGGACAGGGGGCTTACGAGCAGTACTTC.

This clone was counted between two and nine times. J is TRBJ2-7 and V is TRBV6-6; perhaps TRBD2 as D (5 bases). CDR1 MNHNY and CDR2 SVGAGI come from the germline V gene (reference sequence). The V end was cut by 4 bases, the J end by 0 bases, with 10 bases between. This CDR3 is 14 amino acids long. CDR3 in amino acids: CASSFGLISYEQYF. The CDR3 nucleotides are TGTGCCAGCAGTTTCGGACTGATCTCCTACGAGCAGTACTTC.

The chain carries TRBV5-1 and TRBJ2-3; no clear D gene. Germline V lookup: CDR1 SGHRS, CDR2 YFSETQ. Between the trimmed V and J ends, which lost 1 base and 6 bases, there was a span of 9 bases. The CDR3 runs 13 residues. The CDR3 DNA follows: TGCGCCAGCAGCTTGCATCCCCAGGATACGCAGTATTTT. Its protein is CASSLHPQDTQYF.

The chain couples TRBV7-8 to TRBJ2-5; 11 positions agree with TRBD2. V lost 5 bases and J lost 6; bases outside the gene matches: 11. The CDR3 runs 16 residues. CDR1 is SGHVS, CDR2 FQNEAQ, per germline. For the CDR3, the DNA is TGTGCCAGCAGCCAGACTAGCGGGGCAATCGGGAAGACCCAGTACTTC. It is translated as CASSQTSGAIGKTQYF. Combining the CDR3 with reference TRBV7-8 and TRBJ2-5 gives the whole variable domain GAGVSQSPRYKVAKRGQDVALRCDPISGHVSLFWYQQALGQGPEFLTYFQNEAQLDKSGLPSDRFFAERPEGSVSTLKIQRTQQEDSAVYLCASSQTSGAIGKTQYFGPGTRLLVL.